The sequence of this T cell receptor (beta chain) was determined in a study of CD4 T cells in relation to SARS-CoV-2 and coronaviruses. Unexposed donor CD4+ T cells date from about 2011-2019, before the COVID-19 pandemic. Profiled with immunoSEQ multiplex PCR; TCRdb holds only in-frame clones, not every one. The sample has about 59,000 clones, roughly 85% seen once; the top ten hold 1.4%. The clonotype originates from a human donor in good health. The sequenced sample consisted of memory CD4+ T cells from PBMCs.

CDR3 in amino acids: CASSLQGPSYNEQFF. CDR3 bases: TGTGCCAGCAGCTTACAGGGGCCCTCCTACAATGAGCAGTTCTTC. The genes are TRBV7-6 and TRBJ2-1, with D possibly being TRBD1 (6 bases). With 2 bases removed from V and 0 bases from J, the gap between germline ends came to 8 bases. This CDR3 comprises 15 residues. Germline V gives CDR1 SGHVS, CDR2 FNYEAQ. Filled out from reference TRBV7-6 and TRBJ2-1, the complete variable domain reads GAGVSQSPRYKVTKRGQDVALRCDPISGHVSLYWYRQALGQGPEFLTYFNYEAQQDKSGLPNDRFSAERPEGSISTLTIQRTEQRDSAMYRCASSLQGPSYNEQFFGPGTRLTVL.